The rows below give T cell receptor beta chains drawn from one sample of a study of human T cells and chemical hapten exposure. MiXCR, applied by TCRdb to the 5' RACE reads, yields one record per CDR3 protein. The top ten hold under 7.5% of the sample, which has approximately 80,000 distinct CDR3 sequences, more than 15% seen once. The receptors were sampled from a female donor in good health. Both conserved end residues are part of each CDR3. Clone sizes are given selectively: once, few, many, or a class where the clone is expanded.

V gene: TRBV20-1
J gene: TRBJ2-3
CDR3 length: 14
clone size: few
CDR3 protein: CSARAGGPGDTQYF

V gene: TRBV7-6
J gene: TRBJ2-2
CDR3 length: 14
clone size: few
CDR3 protein: CASSLVGDREKLFF

V gene: TRBV23-1
J gene: TRBJ2-7
CDR3 length: 12
clone size: -
CDR3 protein: CASSQRAQRQYF

V gene: TRBV29-1
J gene: TRBJ1-1
CDR3 length: 13
clone size: few
CDR3 protein: CSVATGANTEAFF

V gene: TRBV3-1
J gene: TRBJ1-1
CDR3 length: 13
clone size: many
CDR3 protein: CASSQVRNTEAFF

V gene: TRBV2
J gene: TRBJ1-2
CDR3 length: 14
clone size: few
CDR3 protein: CASAGQAVSYGYTF

V gene: TRBV11-1
J gene: TRBJ1-1
CDR3 length: 13
clone size: few
CDR3 protein: CASSLYRETEAFF

V gene: TRBV7-6
J gene: TRBJ1-1
CDR3 length: 15
clone size: few
CDR3 protein: CASSWDGLGGTEAFF

V gene: TRBV4-1
J gene: TRBJ2-3
CDR3 length: 14
clone size: few
CDR3 protein: CASSGASSTDTQYF

V gene: TRBV25-1
J gene: TRBJ1-1
CDR3 length: 12
clone size: -
CDR3 protein: CASRIAGSEAFF

V gene: TRBV6-1
J gene: TRBJ1-1
CDR3 length: 14
clone size: few
CDR3 protein: CASSEGTSNTEAFF

V gene: TRBV10-2
J gene: TRBJ1-5
CDR3 length: 13
clone size: many
CDR3 protein: CASSPGQLQPQHF

V gene: TRBV20-1
J gene: TRBJ1-2
CDR3 length: 14
clone size: -
CDR3 protein: CSASPGQGYYGYTF

V gene: TRBV6-5
J gene: TRBJ2-1
CDR3 length: 14
clone size: -
CDR3 protein: CASSYDRLVNEQFF

V gene: TRBV9
J gene: TRBJ1-2
CDR3 length: 15
clone size: many
CDR3 protein: CASSVDPGLAYGYTF

V gene: TRBV4-1
J gene: TRBJ2-3
CDR3 length: 19
clone size: -
CDR3 protein: CASSQKFTGTSGGTDTQYF

V gene: TRBV7-9
J gene: TRBJ2-3
CDR3 length: 12
clone size: -
CDR3 protein: CASTPGQDTQYF

V gene: TRBV4-1
J gene: TRBJ2-7
CDR3 length: 15
clone size: few
CDR3 protein: CASSQDQQGSDEQYF

V gene: TRBV5-6
J gene: TRBJ1-4
CDR3 length: 16
clone size: -
CDR3 protein: CASSLGAQSTNEKLFF

V gene: TRBV10-3
J gene: TRBJ1-1
CDR3 length: 13
clone size: -
CDR3 protein: CAIEATVNTEAFF

V gene: TRBV5-1
J gene: TRBJ2-3
CDR3 length: 15
clone size: -
CDR3 protein: CASSLFTPNTDTQYF

V gene: TRBV6-5
J gene: TRBJ1-5
CDR3 length: 15
clone size: -
CDR3 protein: CASSPHPRANQPQHF

V gene: TRBV10-3
J gene: TRBJ2-7
CDR3 length: 17
clone size: -
CDR3 protein: CAISRNLDWLTTDEQYF

V gene: TRBV6-6
J gene: TRBJ2-1
CDR3 length: 18
clone size: -
CDR3 protein: CASSYPPDGREVENEQFF

V gene: TRBV12-3/TRBV12-4
J gene: TRBJ2-5
CDR3 length: 13
clone size: -
CDR3 protein: CASSIDREETQYF

V gene: TRBV12-3/TRBV12-4
J gene: TRBJ2-1
CDR3 length: 16
clone size: -
CDR3 protein: CASSLDLVGVPYEQFF

V gene: TRBV14
J gene: TRBJ2-3
CDR3 length: 12
clone size: few
CDR3 protein: CASSPRTDTQYF

V gene: TRBV4-3
J gene: TRBJ2-1
CDR3 length: 16
clone size: many
CDR3 protein: CASSQDGRSGGAEQFF

V gene: TRBV6-5
J gene: TRBJ2-3
CDR3 length: 17
clone size: few
CDR3 protein: CASSYSGAGGPGDTQYF

V gene: TRBV3-1
J gene: TRBJ1-1
CDR3 length: 15
clone size: few
CDR3 protein: CASSQVFRMDTEAFF

V gene: TRBV7-2
J gene: TRBJ2-5
CDR3 length: 15
clone size: -
CDR3 protein: CASSQGAALQETQYF

V gene: TRBV24-1
J gene: TRBJ2-3
CDR3 length: 14
clone size: few
CDR3 protein: CATSRAASTDTQYF

V gene: TRBV6-6
J gene: TRBJ2-5
CDR3 length: 16
clone size: -
CDR3 protein: CASTPPVSRGGETQYF

V gene: TRBV6-2/TRBV6-3
J gene: TRBJ2-7
CDR3 length: 14
clone size: -
CDR3 protein: CASTQGQGWDEQYF

V gene: TRBV4-2
J gene: TRBJ1-4
CDR3 length: 15
clone size: -
CDR3 protein: CASSQDRGEGEKLFF

V gene: TRBV10-3
J gene: TRBJ2-7
CDR3 length: 14
clone size: many
CDR3 protein: CADRGPPLSYEQYF

V gene: TRBV20-1
J gene: TRBJ2-1
CDR3 length: 15
clone size: few
CDR3 protein: CSASSPKRSYNEQFF

V gene: TRBV28
J gene: TRBJ1-5
CDR3 length: 16
clone size: many
CDR3 protein: CASSPLVTGRREPQHF

V gene: TRBV12-3/TRBV12-4
J gene: TRBJ1-1
CDR3 length: 14
clone size: few
CDR3 protein: CASSLALFPPEAFF

V gene: TRBV6-1
J gene: TRBJ1-1
CDR3 length: 12
clone size: -
CDR3 protein: CASSPDKTEAFF

V gene: TRBV7-9
J gene: TRBJ2-1
CDR3 length: 15
clone size: -
CDR3 protein: CASSLGFYWQNEQFF

V gene: TRBV5-4
J gene: TRBJ2-5
CDR3 length: 14
clone size: few
CDR3 protein: CASSSKRDRETQYF

V gene: TRBV5-6
J gene: TRBJ2-3
CDR3 length: 14
clone size: once
CDR3 protein: CASSVTGGPDTQYF

V gene: TRBV20-1
J gene: TRBJ1-2
CDR3 length: 14
clone size: few
CDR3 protein: CSASISREGYGYTF

V gene: TRBV29-1
J gene: TRBJ2-1
CDR3 length: 13
clone size: few
CDR3 protein: CSMARDTNNEQFF